The source of this T cell receptor beta chain is a study of Graves' ophthalmopathy and Graves' hyperthyroidism. TCR beta CDR3 regions were amplified from RNA transcripts. The first-round RT-PCR employed HTBI primers together with the Qiagen OneStep RT-PCR kit. A multiplex PCR was then performed as the second round. A single record per CDR3 protein comes from TCRdb applying MiXCR to the multiplex PCR reads. The table shows over a million distinct CDR3 sequences, with 35% to 45% occurring only once. Germline V CDR1 and CDR2: KGHDR, SFDVKD. The CDR3 has 13 amino acids. Comments on this clonotype: An end of the junction does not agree with germline; a read error may underlie this.

Sequencing input: peripheral blood or thyroid tissue (not recorded which). The sequence was collected from an adult man with Graves' hyperthyroidism. This chain connects TRBV24-1 to TRBJ1-5; D not certain. This chain's CDR3 is CASSEKAQQPQHF. The CDR3 nucleotides are TGTGCCAGCAGTGAAAAGGCACAGCAGCCCCAGCATTTT.